This entry lists 28 T cell receptor beta chains sequenced from one sample in a study of T cells after yellow fever vaccination. TCRdb passed the 5' RACE reads through MiXCR, listing each CDR3 protein once. The sample lists some 240,000 distinct CDR3 sequences, 3.6% occurring once. The sequenced sample was PBMCs, obtained 15 days after the yellow fever booster vaccination. The source of these receptors is a man aged 18-30 years who received the YFV17D yellow fever vaccine.

This clonotype was picked up many times. This chain links TRBV4-3 with TRBJ2-2, with D maybe TRBD1 (6 bases). Looked up from germline, CDR1 is LGHNA and CDR2 is YSLEER. CDR3 size: 16 residues. V gave up 3 bases and J gave up 5 bases, with 16 bases separating them. The CDR3 bases are TGCGCCAGCAGCCAGGAAGGGGGTCTGAGTACCGGGGAGCTGTTTTTT. Translated, it gives CASSQEGGLSTGELFF.

This clonotype has at least ten counts. The CDR3 nucleotides are TGTGCCAGCAGCCAAGAACAGACTACCGGGGAGCTGTTTTTT. Protein product: CASSQEQTTGELFF. The V and J genes are TRBV3-1 and TRBJ2-2; D unresolved. The V end lost 0 bases, the J end lost 5 bases, and 7 bases lay between the germline ends. Germline CDR1 and CDR2: LGHDT and YNNKEL (reference sequence). This CDR3 has 14 residues.

The CDR3 DNA reads TGCGCCAGCAGCTTGGAAGGGGGCAATCCCCCTTCACCCCTCCACTTT. As protein: CASSLEGGNPPSPLHF. The rearrangement joins TRBV5-1 to TRBJ1-6; 7 positions match TRBD1. Trimming removed 0 bases from V and 9 bases from J; junction bases left unmatched: 9. From germline, CDR1 is SGHRS and CDR2 YFSETQ. This CDR3 region has 16 residues.

This clonotype came up many times. This chain links TRBV5-1 with TRBJ2-1; 10 bases are a match to TRBD2. CDR3 size: 15 residues. Germline V CDR1 and CDR2: SGHRS, YFSETQ. V lost 4 bases, J lost 0 bases, and 1 base stayed unmatched. CDR3 nucleotides: TGCGCCAGCAGCCGGACTAGCGGCTCCTACAATGAGCAGTTCTTC. It is translated as CASSRTSGSYNEQFF.

This clonotype was counted at least ten times. The J gene is TRBJ1-2, the V gene TRBV7-9; TRBD1 matches at 8 bases. The CDR3 covers 15 residues. Trimming took 5 bases from V and 6 from J; bases not matched to a gene: 11. The germline CDR1 and CDR2 sequences are SEHNR and FQNEAQ (reference sequence). The CDR3 region is CASSPGTGASNGYTF. For the CDR3, the DNA is TGTGCCAGCAGCCCCGGGACAGGCGCCTCGAATGGCTACACCTTC.

This clonotype was seen repeatedly, ten times or more. This chain joins TRBV29-1 and TRBJ2-2; D gene unclear. V was pared by 2 bases and J by 0 bases, with 4 bases between. The CDR3 consists of 13 residues. Germline V lookup: CDR1 SQVTM, CDR2 ANQGSEA. The CDR3 sequence: CSVESTNTGELFF. The CDR3 DNA reads as TGCAGCGTTGAATCTACGAACACCGGGGAGCTGTTTTTT.

This clonotype was recorded many times. The chain combines TRBV24-1 with TRBJ1-5, with D hard to call. Germline V lookup: CDR1 KGHDR, CDR2 SFDVKD. Trimming cost V 5 bases and J 6 bases, with 7 bases left between them. The CDR3 totals 12 residues. The CDR3 here is CATSASGQPQHF. CDR3 DNA: TGTGCCACCAGTGCCAGTGGTCAGCCCCAGCATTTT.

This clonotype showed up many times. V and J are TRBV7-6 and TRBJ1-1; tentatively, D is TRBD1 (6 bases). Per germline, CDR1 SGHVS and CDR2 FNYEAQ. The CDR3 consists of 18 residues. V dropped 4 bases and J dropped 7 bases, with 28 bases sitting between them. Here the CDR3 reads CASSSFLGQGGKTGEAFF. CDR3 nucleotides: TGTGCCAGCAGCTCCTTTCTGGGACAAGGAGGAAAGACAGGTGAAGCTTTCTTT.

This clonotype was observed a handful of times. This chain links TRBV12-3 or TRBV12-4 with TRBJ2-3, with D unclear. V gave up 10 bases and J gave up 2 bases, with 10 bases separating them. The CDR3 runs to 12 residues. CDR3 DNA: TGTGCCACCATGAGCCCCACAGATACGCAGTATTTT. Translating it yields CATMSPTDTQYF.

Ten or more counts support this clonotype. The chain combines TRBV5-4 with TRBJ1-2; D remains ambiguous. The germline gives CDR1 SGHNT, CDR2 YYREEE (reference sequence). The CDR3 spans 13 residues. The V gene lost 2 bases and the J gene lost 3 bases, with 8 bases spanning the gap. The CDR3 sequence is CASSFGPDYGYTF. The CDR3 DNA follows: TGTGCCAGCAGCTTCGGACCCGACTATGGCTACACCTTC.

This clonotype was seen many times. This chain links TRBV4-3 with TRBJ1-1; D is ambiguous. This CDR3 comprises 14 residues. The V and J ends lost 1 base and 10 bases respectively, with 16 bases between them. The germline V gene encodes CDR1 LGHNA and CDR2 YSLEER. The CDR3 sequence: CASSQGPSGLLAFF. CDR3 nucleotide sequence: TGCGCCAGCAGCCAAGGGCCATCCGGACTATTAGCTTTCTTT.

This clonotype appeared many times. The chain couples TRBV5-1 to TRBJ1-4; no definite D call. The tail of the sequence fits TRBJ2-2 better, so the J call may be wrong. Germline V gene sequence: CDR1 SGHRS, CDR2 YFSETQ. The CDR3 sequence is 13 residues long. CDR3 in DNA: TGCGCCAGCAGCTTGGGGCCGACCCAGGAGCTGTTTTTT. Translated, it gives CASSLGPTQELFF.

This clonotype was observed many times. V gene TRBV13 combines with J gene TRBJ2-1; D is uncertain. This CDR3 has 13 amino acids. V lost 0 bases and J lost 8, with 8 bases in between. Per the germline V gene, CDR1 is PRHDT and CDR2 is FYEKMQ (reference sequence). The CDR3 reads CASSLGLTDEQFF. The CDR3 DNA follows: TGTGCCAGCAGCTTAGGGCTCACTGATGAGCAGTTCTTC.

This clonotype was seen repeatedly, ten times or more. The chain recombines TRBV19 with TRBJ2-2; D unclear. Germline CDR1 is LNHDA and CDR2 is SQIVND (reference sequence). The CDR3 runs to 14 residues. Trimming removed 6 bases at V and 0 bases at J, with 8 bases between. CDR3 amino acids: CASSDTANTGELFF. CDR3 nucleotide sequence: TGTGCCAGTAGCGATACAGCGAACACCGGGGAGCTGTTTTTT. The entire variable domain, with the rest obtained from reference TRBV19 and TRBJ2-2, is as follows: DGGITQSPKYLFRKEGQNVTLSCEQNLNHDAMYWYRQDPGQGLRLIYYSQIVNDFQKGDIAEGYSVSREKKESFPLTVTSAQKNPTAFYLCASSDTANTGELFFGEGSRLTVL.

This clonotype has a count of ten or more. CDR3 sequence (DNA): TGTGCCAGCAGTTACCGGGACCCAACTCGGCACGAGCAGTACTTC. Protein sequence: CASSYRDPTRHEQYF. The rearrangement joins TRBV6-2 or TRBV6-3 to TRBJ2-7; D is tentatively TRBD1 or TRBD2 (5 bases each). Trimming shortened V by 2 bases and J by 5 bases, and 16 bases separated the two germline ends. The CDR3 consists of 15 residues. Looked up from germline, CDR1 is MNHEY and CDR2 is SVGEGT.

The rearrangement uses TRBV6-2 or TRBV6-3 and TRBJ1-5; TRBD1 might be the D (5 bases). From germline, CDR1 is MNHEY and CDR2 SVGEGT. This CDR3 spans 15 amino acids. The V end was cut by 6 bases, the J end by 2 bases, with 14 bases between. Here the CDR3 DNA reads TGTGCCAGCAGCTGGGACGATGGGGGCAATCAGCCCCAGCATTTT. Translation gives CASSWDDGGNQPQHF.

About this clonotype: Since a much larger clone is just one base distant, this may be a read error. V is TRBV9 and J is TRBJ1-4; TRBD1 matches at 10 bases. Germline assignment: CDR1 SGDLS and CDR2 YYNGEE. This CDR3 comprises 17 residues. CDR3 sequence: CASSPRPGTGAAEKLIF. CDR3 sequence (DNA): TGTGCCAGCAGCCCGCGTCCCGGGACAGGGGCGGCTGAAAAACTGATTTTT.

In its sample, this clonotype was seen many times. The chain has TRBV20-1 and TRBJ1-3; D unresolved. Germline values: CDR1 DFQATT, CDR2 SNEGSKA (reference sequence). V lost 1 base to trimming and J lost 4 bases, with 8 bases between them. The CDR3 runs to 13 residues. The CDR3 nucleotides are TGCAGTGCTAGAGCAGGCTTCGGAAACACCATATATTTT. Translated: CSARAGFGNTIYF.

The sample holds many counts of this clonotype. This chain uses TRBV5-1 with TRBJ2-5; maybe TRBD2 (5 bases). Looked up from germline, CDR1 is SGHRS and CDR2 is YFSETQ. V lost 7 bases, J lost 0 bases, and 16 bases lay in between. The CDR3 contains 15 residues. CDR3 loop: CASQQMAGHQETQYF. Here the CDR3 DNA reads TGCGCCAGCCAGCAGATGGCGGGCCACCAAGAGACCCAGTACTTC.

This clonotype was seen repeatedly, ten times or more. The rearrangement links TRBV7-2 to TRBJ2-4, with 8 bases identical to TRBD2. V dropped 0 bases and J dropped 8; count of bases not matched to a gene: 3. This CDR3 has 14 residues. Germline loops: CDR1 SGHTA, CDR2 FQGNSA. DNA for the CDR3: TGTGCCAGCAGCTTAGCTAGCGGGGTAGACATTCAGTACTTC. This encodes CASSLASGVDIQYF.

This clonotype was seen repeatedly, ten times or more. The rearrangement links TRBV18 to TRBJ1-4, with D maybe TRBD1 (5 bases). CDR3 length: 15 residues. CDR1 is KGHSH, CDR2 LQKENI, per germline. Deletions cut 0 bases from V and 2 bases from J, with 7 bases between. The chain's CDR3 is CASSPPGPTNEKLFF. In DNA, the CDR3 is TGTGCCAGCTCACCACCGGGACCCACTAATGAAAAACTGTTTTTT.

This clonotype came up many times. The chain has TRBV6-6 and TRBJ1-1, with TRBD1 identical over 7 bases. V shed 5 bases and J 0 bases; nucleotides not matched to a gene: 6. This CDR3 contains 15 residues. Germline V lookup: CDR1 MNHNY, CDR2 SVGAGI (reference sequence). CDR3 DNA sequence: TGTGCCAGCAGTACTCGGGACAGATTGAACACTGAAGCTTTCTTT. Protein sequence: CASSTRDRLNTEAFF.

The sample holds many counts of this clonotype. V gene TRBV12-3 or TRBV12-4 combines with J gene TRBJ1-1; D unclear. The CDR3 length is 14 residues. Trimming removed 7 bases from V and 1 base from J, with 13 bases in between. The CDR3 nucleotides read TGTGCCAGCATTTTTGACGTACCGAACACTGAAGCTTTCTTT. This sequence encodes CASIFDVPNTEAFF.

This clonotype has at least ten counts. The rearrangement uses TRBV5-1 and TRBJ2-7; D not resolved. The length of the CDR3 is 15 residues. Per the germline V gene, CDR1 is SGHRS and CDR2 is YFSETQ. The ends were cut back, 9 bases at V and 3 bases at J, with 22 bases in the middle. Here the CDR3 DNA reads TGCGCCACCTACTCGAAGGAGAAGGCGTTCTACGAGCAGTACGTC. Its protein product is CATYSKEKAFYEQYV.

In regard to this clonotype: This CDR3 fails to terminate in the conserved phenylalanine or tryptophan, so it likely reflects a read error. The chain combines TRBV14 with TRBJ2-2; D is unclear. Trimming shortened V by 0 bases and J by 3 bases, and 2 bases separated the two germline ends. This CDR3 is built from 13 residues. The germline CDR1 and CDR2 sequences are SGHDN and FVKESK. CDR3 amino acids: CASSQDYTGELFL. The CDR3 DNA reads as TGTGCCAGCAGCCAAGATTACACCGGGGAGCTGTTTCTT.

This clonotype was counted ten times or more. The V and J genes are TRBV7-2 and TRBJ2-7, with 7 bases fitting TRBD1. The germline V gene encodes CDR1 SGHTA and CDR2 FQGNSA. The trim removed 5 bases at V and 3 bases at J, leaving 7 bases unmatched. The CDR3 is made up of 14 amino acids. The DNA of the CDR3 is TGTGCCAGCAGCATTACCCGGGACAGCTACGAGCAGTACTTC. The encoded protein is CASSITRDSYEQYF.

This clonotype occurred many times. This chain links TRBV28 with TRBJ2-1; perhaps TRBD1 as D (5 bases). Trimming left V 6 bases short and J 10 bases short, with 10 bases between. CDR1 and CDR2 (germline): MDHEN, SYDVKM. The CDR3 totals 11 residues. The CDR3 protein is CASRFGQEQFF. The CDR3 DNA follows: TGTGCCAGCAGATTCGGACAAGAGCAGTTCTTC.

This clonotype was seen repeatedly, ten times or more. The rearrangement links TRBV28 to TRBJ1-6; 9 nucleotides match TRBD1. Trimming took 4 bases from V and 6 from J; bases not matched to a gene: 7. CDR1 and CDR2 from the germline V gene are MDHEN and SYDVKM. There are 16 residues in the CDR3. The CDR3 sequence: CASSSYGQGTNSPLHF. The CDR3 DNA is TGTGCCAGCAGTTCCTACGGACAGGGGACTAATTCACCCCTCCACTTT.